This T cell receptor (beta chain) was observed in a study of lymphopenia after photon versus proton radiotherapy. The repertoire was sequenced with immunoSEQ multiplex PCR; TCRdb's copy has only in-frame clones and lacks some. The sample includes tens of thousands of clones, roughly 83% of them seen just once. This sequence was found in a man in his 60s with pancreatic cancer. The sequencing used peripheral blood, collected from a patient treated with proton-based radiotherapy.

CDR3: CASSFRAPGQGGKVGYTF. The CDR3 nucleotides are TGTGCCAGCAGCTTTAGGGCACCGGGACAGGGAGGTAAAGTCGGCTACACCTTC. The V gene is TRBV7-2, the J gene TRBJ1-2; 9 bases align to TRBD1. The CDR3 extends over 18 amino acids. Germline-derived CDR1 and CDR2 are SGHTA and FQGNSA. Trimming removed 3 bases from V and 8 bases from J; junction bases left unmatched: 19.